This T cell receptor (beta chain) was documented in a study of CD8+ T cells in alopecia areata (dated by TCRdb to the late 2010s). Regarding the research as a whole: Treated patients were enrolled in an open-label pilot trial of oral tofacitinib at 5 to 10 mg twice daily for moderate-to-severe alopecia areata. Patients stayed on tofacitinib for 6 to 18 months and then had 6 months of follow-up off drug so that delayed response and recurrence could be assessed. In treated patients, disease severity was measured using the SALT score, which gives the percentage of scalp surface area affected. To study T cell clonal expansion in alopecia areata, the researchers applied high-throughput TCRbeta sequencing to both the C3H/HeJ mouse model and human patients. Scalp tissue and sorted CD4+ and CD8+ peripheral blood T cells from patchy and totalis/universalis alopecia areata patients and from healthy controls were covered by human TCRbeta sequencing. Patients on tofacitinib were biopsied at baseline and after 4 and 24 weeks of treatment, and several of the patients also had a later scalp biopsy. Scalp clonality was compared across normal scalp (n=4), patchy alopecia areata scalp (n=8), and alopecia totalis/universalis scalp (n=8). The RNA source kit depended on sample type: the PAXgene miRNA kit for fixed scalp, the miRNeasy kit for PBMCs, and the RNeasy kit for mouse skin. TCRbeta CDR3 regions were amplified by immunoSEQ multiplex PCR using 35 Vbeta forward and 13 Jbeta reverse primers. Broad study findings and their caveats: Because the treated cohort was small and had only one nonresponder, larger studies are needed to examine links between baseline CD8+ expansion and response. Unlike mouse skin, where gammadelta T cells dominate, normal human skin contains resident alphabeta T cells that get sequenced too, which complicates analysis of the scalp TCR repertoire. Shared TCR sequences between patients were less evident than in mice, which may be partly attributable to HLA diversity in the patient population. Compared with normal scalp, lesional scalp, particularly in alopecia totalis/universalis, had higher clonality and more expanded CD8+ clones, which suggests antigenic drive. Tofacitinib significantly lowered scalp clonality and the number of expanded CD8+ clones among the top 100 scalp clones. During tofacitinib treatment, many expanded lesional clones remained in scalp and blood, and this persistence may partly explain relapse after treatment is stopped.

Turning to this clone: Its antigen remains undetermined. No base quality information exists; no much larger clone differs at one position.

The label giving this sample's time point can be read as: more than three weeks on oral tofacitinib. The treatment or condition label on this specimen signifies: oral pan-JAK inhibitor, 5-10 mg twice daily. Lesional scalp punch biopsies and peripheral blood were obtained from alopecia areata patients. PBMCs were isolated by density centrifugation and stained for CD3, CD4 and CD8, after which CD4+ and CD8+ T cells were sorted on a FACSAria. Library creation used the immunoSEQ multiplex PCR assay. For TCR sequencing, RNA was extracted from every sample and reverse transcribed into cDNA to serve as template. SuperScript III was used for first-strand cDNA synthesis, primed with a 2:1 mix of oligo-dT and random hexamers. Amplification bias was assessed with a synthetic immune receptor repertoire, and residual bias was removed computationally. The authors' pipeline ran thus. Raw reads were preprocessed for error removal, and CDR3 was defined according to IMGT conventions as running from the conserved cysteine to phenylalanine. Clonality was computed as 1 minus the Shannon entropy, with the entropy normalized by log2 of the number of productive unique TCRs. Whether scalp clones were CD4 or CD8 was inferred by matching scalp TCRbeta sequences against CD4 and CD8 repertoires sorted from blood. Sourced from immuneACCESS, this table was stored by TCRdb with only in-frame sequences that have V and J called. A share of the clones is absent; for the studies checked, an unresolved V gene accounts for under half, and the remainder has no known explanation. The DNA gave D and trimming, while V, J and clone size come from that table. In this sample the table shows roughly 190,000 clones, 50% to 60% of which occur a single time. The ten top clones hold 3.3% of the sample.

V is reduced by 5 bases and J by 6 bases, leaving a spacing of 16 bases between them. Spanning cysteine to phenylalanine, the CDR3 consists of 14 amino acids. Only CDR3 DNA is held: 42 bases, read in frame from base 1. The germline V gene (reference sequence) sets CDR1 to SGHAT and CDR2 to FQDESV. The TCR was taken from a human donor with alopecia areata. The source was CD4+ T cells sorted from blood, collected at week 4, from a patient treated with tofacitinib. The rearrangement joined TRBV11-1 to TRBJ1-1, with TRBD1 as a weak D call on 6 bases. At the DNA level, the sequence is TGTGCCAGCAGCCCCAGGGCGAGGGGGGCTGAAGCTTTCTTT. Its product reads: CASSPRARGAEAFF. Supplemented by the reference TRBV11-1 and TRBJ1-1 proteins around the CDR3, the complete variable domain is EAEVAQSPRYKITEKSQAVAFWCDPISGHATLYWYRQILGQGPELLVQFQDESVVDDSQLPKDRFSAERLKGVDSTLKIQPAELGDSAMYLCASSPRARGAEAFFGQGTRLTVV.